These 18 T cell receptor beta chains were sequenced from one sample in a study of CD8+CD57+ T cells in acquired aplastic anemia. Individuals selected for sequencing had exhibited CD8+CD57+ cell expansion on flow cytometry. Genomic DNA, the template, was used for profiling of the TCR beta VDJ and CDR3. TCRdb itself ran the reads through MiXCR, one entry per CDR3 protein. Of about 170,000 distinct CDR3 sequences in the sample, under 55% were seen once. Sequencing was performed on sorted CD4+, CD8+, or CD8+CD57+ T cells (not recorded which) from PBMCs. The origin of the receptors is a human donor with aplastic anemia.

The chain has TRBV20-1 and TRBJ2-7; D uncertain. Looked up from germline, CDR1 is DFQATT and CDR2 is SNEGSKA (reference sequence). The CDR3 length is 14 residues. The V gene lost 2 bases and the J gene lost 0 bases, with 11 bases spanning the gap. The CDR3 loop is CSARFNGDSYEQYF. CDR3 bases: TGCAGTGCTAGATTTAACGGAGACTCCTACGAGCAGTACTTC.

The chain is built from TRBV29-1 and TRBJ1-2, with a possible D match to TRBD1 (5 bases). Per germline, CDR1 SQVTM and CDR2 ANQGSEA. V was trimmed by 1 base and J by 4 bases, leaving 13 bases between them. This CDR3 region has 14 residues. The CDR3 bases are TGCAGCGTTGAAGGGCAGGGCGACGTCTATGGCTACACCTTC. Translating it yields CSVEGQGDVYGYTF. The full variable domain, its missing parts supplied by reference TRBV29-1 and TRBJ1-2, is SAVISQKPSRDICQRGTSLTIQCQVDSQVTMMFWYRQQPGQSLTLIATANQGSEATYESGFVIDKFPISRPNLTFSTLTVSNMSPEDSSIYLCSVEGQGDVYGYTFGSGTRLTVV.

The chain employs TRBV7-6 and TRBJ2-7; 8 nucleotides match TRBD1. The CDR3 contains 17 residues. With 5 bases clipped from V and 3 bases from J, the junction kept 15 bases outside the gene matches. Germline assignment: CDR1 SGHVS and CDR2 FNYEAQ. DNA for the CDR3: TGTGCCAGCAGCCCAACCACCGGACAGGGAAGGGACTACGAGCAGTACTTC. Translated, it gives CASSPTTGQGRDYEQYF.

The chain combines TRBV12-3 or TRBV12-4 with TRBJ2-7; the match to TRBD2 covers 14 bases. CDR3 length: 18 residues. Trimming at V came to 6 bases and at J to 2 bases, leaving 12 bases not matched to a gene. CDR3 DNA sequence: TGTGCCAGCAGGGTGGGACTAGCGGGAGTGACGGCCCCCTACGAGCAGTACTTC. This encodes CASRVGLAGVTAPYEQYF.

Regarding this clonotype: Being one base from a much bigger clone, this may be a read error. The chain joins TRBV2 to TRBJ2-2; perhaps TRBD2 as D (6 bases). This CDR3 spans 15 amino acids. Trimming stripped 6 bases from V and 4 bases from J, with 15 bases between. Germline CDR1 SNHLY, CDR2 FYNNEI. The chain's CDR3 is CASSSQGLSTGELFF. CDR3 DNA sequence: TGTGCCAGCAGCTCCCAAGGACTAAGCACCGGGGAGCTGTTTTTT.

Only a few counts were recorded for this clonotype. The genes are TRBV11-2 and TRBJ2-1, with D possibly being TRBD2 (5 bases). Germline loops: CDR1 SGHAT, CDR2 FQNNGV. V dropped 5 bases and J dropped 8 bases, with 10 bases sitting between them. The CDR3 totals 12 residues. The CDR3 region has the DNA TGTGCCAGCAGCCTCGGAGGCGATGAGCAGTTCTTC. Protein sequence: CASSLGGDEQFF.

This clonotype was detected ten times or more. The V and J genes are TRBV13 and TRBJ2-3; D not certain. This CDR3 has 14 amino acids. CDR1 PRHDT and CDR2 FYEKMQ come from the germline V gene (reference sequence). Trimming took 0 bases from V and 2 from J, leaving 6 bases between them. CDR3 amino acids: CASSLGLDTDTQYF. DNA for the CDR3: TGTGCCAGCAGCTTAGGACTGGACACAGATACGCAGTATTTT.

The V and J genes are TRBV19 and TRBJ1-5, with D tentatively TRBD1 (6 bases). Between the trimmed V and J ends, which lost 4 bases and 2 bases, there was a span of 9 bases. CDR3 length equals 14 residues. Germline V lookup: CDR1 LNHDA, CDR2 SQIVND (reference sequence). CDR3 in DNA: TGTGCCAGTAGTAGGAAGGGGGGCAATCAGCCCCAGCATTTT. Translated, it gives CASSRKGGNQPQHF.

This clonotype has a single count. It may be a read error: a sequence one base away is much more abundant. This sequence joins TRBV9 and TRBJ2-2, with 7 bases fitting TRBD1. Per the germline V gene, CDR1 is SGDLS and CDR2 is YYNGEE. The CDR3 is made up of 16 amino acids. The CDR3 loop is CASSFETGKNTGELVF. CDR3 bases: TGTGCCAGCAGCTTTGAGACAGGGAAGAACACCGGGGAGCTGGTTTTT.

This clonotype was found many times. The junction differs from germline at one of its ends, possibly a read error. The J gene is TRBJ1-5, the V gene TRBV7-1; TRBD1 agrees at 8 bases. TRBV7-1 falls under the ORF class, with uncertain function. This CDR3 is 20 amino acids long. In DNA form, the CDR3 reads TGTGCCAGCAGTTCAGACCCCGGACAGGGAAGCGTGCGTCAAAATCAGCCCCAGCATTTT. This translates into CASSSDPGQGSVRQNQPQHF.

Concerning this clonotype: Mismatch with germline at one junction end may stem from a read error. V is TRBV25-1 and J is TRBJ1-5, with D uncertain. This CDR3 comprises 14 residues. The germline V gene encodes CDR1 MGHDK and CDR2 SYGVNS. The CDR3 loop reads CASSDLDSNQPQHF. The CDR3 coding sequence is TGCGCCAGCAGTGATCTGGACAGCAATCAGCCCCAGCATTTT.

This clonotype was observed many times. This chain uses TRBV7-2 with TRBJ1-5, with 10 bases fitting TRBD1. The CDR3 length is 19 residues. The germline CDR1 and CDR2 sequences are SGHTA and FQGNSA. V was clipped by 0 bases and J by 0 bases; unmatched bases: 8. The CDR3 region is CASSLAFPGTGVSNQPQHF. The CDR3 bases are TGTGCCAGCAGCTTAGCGTTCCCCGGGACAGGGGTTAGCAATCAGCCCCAGCATTTT.

CDR3 loop: CASSFWGSREGNEQFF. CDR3 nucleotides: TGTGCCAGCAGTTTTTGGGGGTCCCGTGAAGGAAATGAGCAGTTCTTC. V and J are TRBV12-3 or TRBV12-4 and TRBJ2-1; D possibly matches TRBD1 or TRBD2 (5 bases each). This CDR3 has 16 residues. V was cut by 3 bases and J by 7 bases, with 19 bases left in between.

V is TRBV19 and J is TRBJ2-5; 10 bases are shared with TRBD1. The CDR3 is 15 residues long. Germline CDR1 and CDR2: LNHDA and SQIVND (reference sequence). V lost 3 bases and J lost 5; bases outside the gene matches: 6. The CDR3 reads CASSMTGGAGETQYF. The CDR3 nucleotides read TGTGCCAGTAGTATGACAGGGGGCGCCGGGGAGACCCAGTACTTC.

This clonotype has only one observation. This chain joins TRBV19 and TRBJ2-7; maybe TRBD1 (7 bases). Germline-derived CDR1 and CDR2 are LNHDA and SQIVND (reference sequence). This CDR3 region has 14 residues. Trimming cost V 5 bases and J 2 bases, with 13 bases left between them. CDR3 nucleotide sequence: TGTGCCAGTAGTTCAGGAGGGGGCGCCTACGAGCAGTACTTC. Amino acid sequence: CASSSGGGAYEQYF.

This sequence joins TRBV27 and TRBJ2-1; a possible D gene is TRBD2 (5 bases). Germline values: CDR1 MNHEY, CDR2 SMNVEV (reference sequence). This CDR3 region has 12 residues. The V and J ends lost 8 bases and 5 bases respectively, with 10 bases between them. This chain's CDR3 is CASGGRNNEQFF. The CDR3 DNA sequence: TGTGCCAGCGGTGGGAGAAACAATGAGCAGTTCTTC.

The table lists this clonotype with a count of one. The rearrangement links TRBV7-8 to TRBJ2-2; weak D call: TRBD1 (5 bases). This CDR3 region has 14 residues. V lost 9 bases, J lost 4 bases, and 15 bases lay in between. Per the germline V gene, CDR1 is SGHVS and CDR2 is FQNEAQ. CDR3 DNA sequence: TGTGCCAGAACCCCCTGGGGCCGCACCGGGGAGCTGTTTTTT. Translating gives CARTPWGRTGELFF.

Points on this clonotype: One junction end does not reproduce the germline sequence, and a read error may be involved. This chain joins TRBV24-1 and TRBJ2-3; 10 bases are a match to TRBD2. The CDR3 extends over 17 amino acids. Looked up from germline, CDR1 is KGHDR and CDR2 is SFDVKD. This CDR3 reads CATSDFWASGGTGTQYF. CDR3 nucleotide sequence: TGTGCCACTAGTGATTTCTGGGCTAGCGGGGGCACAGGTACGCAGTATTTT.